A selection of T cell receptor beta chains follows, all from one sample in a study of metastatic and nonmetastatic thyroid tumors. TCRdb re-called clones from the PCR reads using MiXCR. This table holds 24,000 or so clones, about 13% found once. Sequencing used blood. These receptors were collected from a female donor with papillary thyroid cancer or a benign thyroid nodule (not recorded which). Some clones in this sample may be carry-over from other donors' samples. CDR3s include the opening cysteine and the closing phenylalanine or tryptophan. D genes are given only for firm matches. Size values are once, few and many counts, or a class for expanded clones, and some rows have none.

CDR3: CASSYRGQRSGELFF
DNA: TGTGCCAGCAGTTATAGGGGACAGAGGTCCGGGGAGCTGTTTTTT
D: TRBD1
J: TRBJ2-2
V: TRBV6-5
size: few
length: 15

CDR3: CARSNREAGVGTDRQYF
DNA: TGTGCCAGAAGTAACCGGGAGGCGGGAGTTGGCACAGATAGGCAGTATTTT
D: TRBD2
J: TRBJ2-3
V: TRBV28
size: NA
length: 17

CDR3: CASSFSPPLYGEQFF
DNA: TGTGCCAGCAGCTTTTCCCCGCCCCTTTACGGTGAGCAGTTCTTC
D: NA
J: TRBJ2-1
V: TRBV11-3
size: many
length: 15

CDR3: CASSRDRASREQYF
DNA: TGCGCCAGCAGCCGGGACAGGGCCTCAAGGGAGCAGTACTTC
D: TRBD1
J: TRBJ2-7
V: TRBV4-1
size: many
length: 14

CDR3: CASSYSGAQYF
DNA: TGTGCCAGCAGTTACTCGGGGGCCCAGTACTTC
D: NA
J: TRBJ2-5
V: TRBV6-6
size: many
length: 11

CDR3: CASSPAARAHYNEQFF
DNA: TGCGCCAGCAGCCCCGCCGCCAGGGCCCACTACAATGAGCAGTTCTTC
D: NA
J: TRBJ2-1
V: TRBV5-1
size: many
length: 16

CDR3: CATSRVYSNQPQHF
DNA: TGTGCCACCAGCAGGGTGTATAGCAATCAGCCCCAGCATTTT
D: NA
J: TRBJ1-5
V: TRBV15
size: many
length: 14

CDR3: CASSFARGLGETQYF
DNA: TGTGCCAGCAGTTTTGCACGTGGGCTAGGGGAGACCCAGTACTTC
D: NA
J: TRBJ2-5
V: TRBV27
size: NA
length: 15

CDR3: CASSVTSGNNEQFF
DNA: TGTGCCAGCAGCGTGACTAGCGGAAACAATGAGCAGTTCTTC
D: TRBD2
J: TRBJ2-1
V: TRBV9
size: many
length: 14

CDR3: CSARDLRREGLQSPLHF
DNA: TGCAGTGCTAGAGATCTTAGGCGTGAGGGATTACAATCACCCCTCCACTTT
D: NA
J: TRBJ1-6
V: TRBV20-1
size: medium-sized
length: 17

CDR3: CASRPGLGDTGELFF
DNA: TGTGCCAGCAGGCCGGGACTGGGAGACACCGGGGAGCTGTTTTTT
D: NA
J: TRBJ2-2
V: TRBV12-3/TRBV12-4
size: many
length: 15

CDR3: CASSLGLYEQSF
DNA: TGTGCCAGCAGTTTAGGCTTATACGAGCAGTCGTTC
D: NA
J: TRBJ2-7
V: TRBV12-3/TRBV12-4
size: once
length: 12

CDR3: CASSLTRDGKETQYF
DNA: TGTGCCAGCAGCTTAACGAGGGACGGAAAAGAGACCCAGTACTTC
D: NA
J: TRBJ2-5
V: TRBV7-3
size: many
length: 15

CDR3: CASSSVTVEQFF
DNA: TGCGCCAGCAGCTCTGTGACCGTGGAGCAGTTCTTC
D: NA
J: TRBJ2-1
V: TRBV5-1
size: many
length: 12

CDR3: CASSLEREIGNEQFF
DNA: TGTGCCAGCAGTTTAGAGCGGGAGATCGGGAATGAGCAGTTCTTC
D: TRBD2
J: TRBJ2-1
V: TRBV12-3/TRBV12-4
size: few
length: 15

CDR3: CASSSVLTYSYNEQFF
DNA: TGTGCCAGCAGCTCCGTATTGACCTACTCCTACAATGAGCAGTTCTTC
D: NA
J: TRBJ2-1
V: TRBV5-6
size: many
length: 16

CDR3: CASSHLDGNNEQFF
DNA: TGTGCCAGCAGCCACCTGGACGGGAACAATGAGCAGTTCTTC
D: NA
J: TRBJ2-1
V: TRBV3-1
size: many
length: 14

CDR3: CASSTRTGPETQYF
DNA: TGTGCCAGCAGCACACGTACAGGGCCAGAGACCCAGTACTTC
D: NA
J: TRBJ2-5
V: TRBV11-3
size: many
length: 14

CDR3: CASSATEIMGTDAFF
DNA: TGTGCCAGCAGCGCAACCGAGATTATGGGCACTGATGCTTTCTTT
D: NA
J: TRBJ1-1
V: TRBV9
size: NA
length: 15

CDR3: CASRLAGVWEQYF
DNA: TGTGCCAGTAGGTTAGCGGGAGTATGGGAGCAGTACTTC
D: TRBD2
J: TRBJ2-7
V: TRBV19
size: NA
length: 13

CDR3: CASSPPGGQKNTEAFF
DNA: TGTGCCAGCTCACCACCGGGAGGACAGAAGAACACTGAAGCTTTCTTT
D: NA
J: TRBJ1-1
V: TRBV18
size: many
length: 16

CDR3: CATSRTGTDNSPLHF
DNA: TGTGCCACCAGCAGAACCGGGACAGACAATTCACCCCTCCACTTT
D: TRBD1
J: TRBJ1-6
V: TRBV15
size: many
length: 15

CDR3: CASSLWPDGVNEQFF
DNA: TGTGCCAGCAGTTTATGGCCCGATGGGGTCAATGAGCAGTTCTTC
D: NA
J: TRBJ2-1
V: TRBV28
size: many
length: 15

CDR3: CASSVAIGDGTDTQYF
DNA: TGTGCCAGCAGCGTAGCAATAGGGGATGGGACAGATACGCAGTATTTT
D: NA
J: TRBJ2-3
V: TRBV9
size: many
length: 16

CDR3: CANSFSDWQETQYF
DNA: TGTGCCAACAGCTTCTCGGACTGGCAAGAGACCCAGTACTTC
D: NA
J: TRBJ2-5
V: TRBV11-3
size: many
length: 14

CDR3: CSARRRDGKNIQYF
DNA: TGCAGTGCTAGAAGGCGGGACGGCAAAAACATTCAGTACTTC
D: NA
J: TRBJ2-4
V: TRBV20-1
size: many
length: 14

CDR3: CASQGNTDTQYF
DNA: TGCGCCAGCCAGGGGAACACAGATACGCAGTATTTT
D: NA
J: TRBJ2-3
V: TRBV10-1
size: many
length: 12

CDR3: CSAKRGLSGFTGGYTF
DNA: TGCAGTGCCAAAAGGGGCCTCAGTGGTTTCACTGGGGGCTACACCTTC
D: NA
J: TRBJ1-2
V: TRBV20-1
size: many
length: 16

CDR3: CASSQGALNAHNSPLHF
DNA: TGTGCCAGCAGCCAAGGAGCCCTAAACGCCCATAATTCACCCCTCCACTTT
D: NA
J: TRBJ1-6
V: TRBV3-1
size: many
length: 17

CDR3: CATSDTGQGIYEQYF
DNA: TGTGCCACCAGTGATACCGGACAGGGGATCTACGAGCAGTACTTC
D: TRBD1
J: TRBJ2-7
V: TRBV24-1
size: many
length: 15

CDR3: CASSFSGRTTDTQYF
DNA: TGTGCCAGCAGCTTTAGCGGGAGGACCACAGATACGCAGTATTTT
D: TRBD2
J: TRBJ2-3
V: TRBV7-2
size: NA
length: 15

CDR3: CASSVRGYSTSGNTIYF
DNA: TGTGCCAGCAGCGTCCGGGGCTACTCGACCTCTGGAAACACCATATATTTT
D: NA
J: TRBJ1-3
V: TRBV7-8
size: many
length: 17

CDR3: CASSFGVSYGYTF
DNA: TGCGCCAGCAGCTTTGGGGTTAGCTATGGCTACACCTTC
D: NA
J: TRBJ1-2
V: TRBV5-1
size: many
length: 13

CDR3: CSAIEWSTSDTQYF
DNA: TGCAGTGCTATCGAGTGGAGTACTAGCGATACGCAGTATTTT
D: NA
J: TRBJ2-3
V: TRBV20-1
size: many
length: 14

CDR3: CATLAGVGDEQFF
DNA: TGTGCCACTCTCGCGGGCGTGGGGGATGAGCAGTTCTTC
D: NA
J: TRBJ2-1
V: TRBV12-3/TRBV12-4
size: once
length: 13

CDR3: CASSSFTEAFF
DNA: TGTGCCAGCAGTTCCTTCACTGAAGCTTTCTTT
D: NA
J: TRBJ1-1
V: TRBV28
size: few
length: 11

CDR3: CGGILGNEQYF
DNA: TGCGGAGGGATACTAGGGAACGAGCAGTACTTC
D: NA
J: TRBJ2-7
V: TRBV29-1
size: NA
length: 11

CDR3: CASGLAGQETQYF
DNA: TGTGCTAGTGGTTTAGCTGGACAAGAGACCCAGTACTTC
D: NA
J: TRBJ2-5
V: TRBV12-5
size: few
length: 13

CDR3: CASSPGTKGGEQYF
DNA: TGCGCCAGCAGCCCAGGGACCAAGGGAGGGGAGCAGTACTTC
D: TRBD2
J: TRBJ2-7
V: TRBV5-1
size: NA
length: 14

CDR3: CASSYSFTGPKEQYF
DNA: TGTGCCAGCAGTTACTCTTTCACAGGGCCCAAGGAGCAGTACTTC
D: NA
J: TRBJ2-7
V: TRBV6-2/TRBV6-3
size: NA
length: 15

CDR3: CASSLSGTGTYEQYF
DNA: TGCGCCAGCAGCCTGTCCGGGACAGGGACCTACGAGCAGTACTTC
D: TRBD1
J: TRBJ2-7
V: TRBV4-1
size: many
length: 15

CDR3: CASSEGDNSPLHF
DNA: TGCGCCAGCAGCGAAGGCGATAATTCACCCCTCCACTTT
D: NA
J: TRBJ1-6
V: TRBV5-1
size: many
length: 13

CDR3: CASSLGPRSNTEAFF
DNA: TGTGCCAGCAGCTTAGGGCCCAGGTCGAACACTGAAGCTTTCTTT
D: NA
J: TRBJ1-1
V: TRBV11-2
size: many
length: 15

CDR3: CASSVGTDWGEQYF
DNA: TGTGCCAGCAGCGTAGGGACAGATTGGGGCGAGCAGTACTTC
D: NA
J: TRBJ2-7
V: TRBV9
size: many
length: 14

CDR3: CASWVPVDGYTF
DNA: TGTGCCAGCTGGGTCCCCGTGGATGGCTACACCTTC
D: NA
J: TRBJ1-2
V: TRBV6-1
size: many
length: 12

CDR3: CASSSDRTSGIYNEQFF
DNA: TGTGCCAGCAGCTCCGATAGGACTAGCGGGATTTACAATGAGCAGTTCTTC
D: TRBD2
J: TRBJ2-1
V: TRBV5-4
size: many
length: 17

CDR3: CASNPTSGRALNEQFF
DNA: TGTGCCAGCAACCCGACTAGCGGGAGGGCCTTGAATGAGCAGTTCTTC
D: TRBD2
J: TRBJ2-1
V: TRBV2
size: many
length: 16

CDR3: CASSDQGVEGYTF
DNA: TGTGCCAGCAGTGACCAGGGAGTAGAGGGCTACACCTTC
D: NA
J: TRBJ1-2
V: TRBV6-2/TRBV6-3
size: many
length: 13

CDR3: CASSLAVAPTQYF
DNA: TGCGCCAGCAGCTTGGCGGTAGCCCCTACGCAGTATTTT
D: NA
J: TRBJ2-3
V: TRBV5-1
size: NA
length: 13

CDR3: CASSLVWEKGGTQYF
DNA: TGTGCCAGCAGCTTAGTCTGGGAGAAGGGAGGGACCCAGTACTTC
D: NA
J: TRBJ2-5
V: TRBV11-3
size: many
length: 15

CDR3: CSASPGQGWSYEQYF
DNA: TGCAGTGCTAGCCCGGGACAGGGGTGGTCCTACGAGCAGTACTTC
D: TRBD1
J: TRBJ2-7
V: TRBV20-1
size: many
length: 15

CDR3: CASSVVQQGEQYF
DNA: TGTGCCAGCAGTGTAGTCCAACAGGGTGAGCAGTACTTC
D: NA
J: TRBJ2-7
V: TRBV6-1
size: few
length: 13

CDR3: CATRPAPGETQYF
DNA: TGTGCCACCAGGCCCGCCCCCGGGGAGACCCAGTACTTC
D: NA
J: TRBJ2-5
V: TRBV3-1
size: NA
length: 13